This T cell receptor beta chain was recovered during a study of T cell responses to AZD1222 COVID-19 vaccine. Study results and caveats: Baseline seropositives among AZD1222 recipients totaled only five to seven.

J was trimmed by 0 bases and V by 5 bases; bases with no gene match: 4. CDR1 and CDR2 (germline): SEHNR, FQNEAQ (reference sequence). The CDR3 spans 15 residues. Concerning this clone: Its antigen is not identified.

Profiled with immunoSEQ multiplex PCR; TCRdb holds only in-frame clones, not every one. The data contain about 150,000 clones, 90% of them singletons. This chain joins TRBV7-9 and TRBJ1-3, with TRBD1 identical over 7 bases. The sample here was peripheral blood, taken on day 0 of AZD1222 vaccination. This TCR derives from an adult in good health. The CDR3 loop reads CASSLDRASGNTIYF. The CDR3 DNA sequence: TGTGCCAGCAGCCTAGACAGGGCCTCTGGAAACACCATATATTTT.